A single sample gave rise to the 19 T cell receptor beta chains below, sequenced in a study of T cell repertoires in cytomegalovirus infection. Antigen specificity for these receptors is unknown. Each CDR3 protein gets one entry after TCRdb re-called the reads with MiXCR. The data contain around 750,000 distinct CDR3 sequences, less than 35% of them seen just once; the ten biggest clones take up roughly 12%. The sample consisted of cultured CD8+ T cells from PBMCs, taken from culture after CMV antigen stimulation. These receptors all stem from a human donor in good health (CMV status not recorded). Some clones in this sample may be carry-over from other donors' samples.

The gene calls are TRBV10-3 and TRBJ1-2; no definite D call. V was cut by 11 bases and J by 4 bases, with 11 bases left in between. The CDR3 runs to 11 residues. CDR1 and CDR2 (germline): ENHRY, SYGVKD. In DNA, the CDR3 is TGTGCCTCCGGAACTGCCTATGGCTACACCTTC. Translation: CASGTAYGYTF.

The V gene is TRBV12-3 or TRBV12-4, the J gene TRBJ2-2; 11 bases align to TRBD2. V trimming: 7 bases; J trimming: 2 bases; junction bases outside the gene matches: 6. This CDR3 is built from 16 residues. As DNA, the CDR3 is TGTGCCAGCACCGTGCTAGCGGGGGGAAACACCGGGGAGCTGTTTTTT. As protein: CASTVLAGGNTGELFF.

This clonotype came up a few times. In DNA form, the CDR3 reads TGTGCCAGCAGTGACTGGATCTCCTACGAGCAGTACTTC. It yields the protein CASSDWISYEQYF. The chain combines TRBV6-1 with TRBJ2-7; D not certain. Trimming cost V 3 bases and J 0 bases, with 6 bases left between them. The CDR3 is 13 residues long. Germline CDR1 and CDR2: MNHNS and SASEGT.

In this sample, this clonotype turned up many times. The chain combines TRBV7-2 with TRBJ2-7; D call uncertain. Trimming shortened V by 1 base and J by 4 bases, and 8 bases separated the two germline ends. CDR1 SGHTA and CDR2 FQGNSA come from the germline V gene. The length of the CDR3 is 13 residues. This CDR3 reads CASSLDSFYEQYV. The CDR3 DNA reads TGTGCCAGCAGCTTAGACAGCTTTTACGAGCAGTACGTC.

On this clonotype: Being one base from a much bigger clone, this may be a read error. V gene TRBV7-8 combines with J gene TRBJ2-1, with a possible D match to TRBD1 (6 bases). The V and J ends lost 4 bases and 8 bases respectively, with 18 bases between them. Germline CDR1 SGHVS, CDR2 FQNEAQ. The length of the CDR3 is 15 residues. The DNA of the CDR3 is TGTGCCAGCAGCTATCTAATGGGGGCCTCGGATGAGCAGTTCTTC. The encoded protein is CASSYLMGASDEQFF.

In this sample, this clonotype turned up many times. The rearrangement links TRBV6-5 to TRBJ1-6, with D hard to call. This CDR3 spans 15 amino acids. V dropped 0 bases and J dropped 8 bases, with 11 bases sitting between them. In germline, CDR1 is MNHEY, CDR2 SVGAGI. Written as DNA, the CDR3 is TGTGCCAGCAGTTACTCGAACAGCTTTCATTCACCCCTCCACTTT. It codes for CASSYSNSFHSPLHF.

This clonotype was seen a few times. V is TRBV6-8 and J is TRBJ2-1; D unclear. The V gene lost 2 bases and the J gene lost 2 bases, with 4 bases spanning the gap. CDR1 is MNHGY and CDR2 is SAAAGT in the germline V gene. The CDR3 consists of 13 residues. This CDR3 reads CASSYGTYNEQFF. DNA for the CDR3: TGTGCCAGCAGTTACGGTACCTACAATGAGCAGTTCTTC.

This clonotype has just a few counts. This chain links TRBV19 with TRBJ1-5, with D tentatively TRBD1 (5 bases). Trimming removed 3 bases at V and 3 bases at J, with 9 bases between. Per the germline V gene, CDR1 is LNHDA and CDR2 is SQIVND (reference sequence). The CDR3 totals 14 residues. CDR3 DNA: TGTGCCAGTAGTATCGAACAGGTCAATCAGCCCCAGCATTTT. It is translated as CASSIEQVNQPQHF.

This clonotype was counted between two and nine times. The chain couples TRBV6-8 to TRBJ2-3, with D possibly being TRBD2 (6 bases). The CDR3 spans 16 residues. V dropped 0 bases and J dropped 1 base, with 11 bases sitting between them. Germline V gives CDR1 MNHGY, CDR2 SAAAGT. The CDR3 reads CASSYSGRGRTDTQYF. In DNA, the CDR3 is TGTGCCAGCAGTTACTCGGGGCGGGGACGCACAGATACGCAGTATTTT.

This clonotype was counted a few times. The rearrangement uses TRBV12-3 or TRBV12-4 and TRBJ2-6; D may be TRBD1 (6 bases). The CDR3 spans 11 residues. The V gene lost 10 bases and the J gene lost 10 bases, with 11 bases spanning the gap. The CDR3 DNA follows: TGTGCCACCGAAACAGGGAACGTCCTGACTTTC. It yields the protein CATETGNVLTF.

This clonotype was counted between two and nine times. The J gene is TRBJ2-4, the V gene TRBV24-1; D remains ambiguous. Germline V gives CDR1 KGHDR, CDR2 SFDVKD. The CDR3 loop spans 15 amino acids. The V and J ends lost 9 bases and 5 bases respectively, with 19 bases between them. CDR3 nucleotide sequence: TGTGCCACCGGACCAAGGCCAGCAATAGAAAACATTCAGTACTTC. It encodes CATGPRPAIENIQYF.

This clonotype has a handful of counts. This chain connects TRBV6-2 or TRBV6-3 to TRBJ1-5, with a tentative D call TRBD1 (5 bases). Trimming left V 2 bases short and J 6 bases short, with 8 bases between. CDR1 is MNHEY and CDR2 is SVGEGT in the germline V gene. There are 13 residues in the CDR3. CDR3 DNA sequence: TGTGCCAGCAGTTACGGGGGAATTCAGCCCCAGCATTTT. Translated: CASSYGGIQPQHF.

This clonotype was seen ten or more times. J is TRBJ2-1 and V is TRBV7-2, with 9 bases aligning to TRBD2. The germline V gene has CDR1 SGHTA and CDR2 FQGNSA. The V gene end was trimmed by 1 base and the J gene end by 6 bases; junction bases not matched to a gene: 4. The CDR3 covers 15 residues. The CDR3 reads CASSLEAGGINEQFF. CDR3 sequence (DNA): TGTGCCAGCAGCTTAGAAGCGGGGGGAATCAATGAGCAGTTCTTC.

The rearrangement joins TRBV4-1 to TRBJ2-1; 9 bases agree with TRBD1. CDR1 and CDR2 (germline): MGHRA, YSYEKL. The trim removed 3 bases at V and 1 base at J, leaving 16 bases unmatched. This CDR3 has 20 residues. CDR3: CASSHGRDRAALRSYNEQFF. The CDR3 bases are TGCGCCAGCAGCCATGGGCGGGACAGGGCGGCCCTAAGGTCCTACAATGAGCAGTTCTTC.

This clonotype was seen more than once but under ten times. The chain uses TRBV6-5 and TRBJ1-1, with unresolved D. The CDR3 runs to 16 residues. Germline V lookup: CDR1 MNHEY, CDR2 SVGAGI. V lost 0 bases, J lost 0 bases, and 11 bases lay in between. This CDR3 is CASSYSIGEMNTEAFF. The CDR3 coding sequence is TGTGCCAGCAGTTACTCGATTGGAGAGATGAACACTGAAGCTTTCTTT.

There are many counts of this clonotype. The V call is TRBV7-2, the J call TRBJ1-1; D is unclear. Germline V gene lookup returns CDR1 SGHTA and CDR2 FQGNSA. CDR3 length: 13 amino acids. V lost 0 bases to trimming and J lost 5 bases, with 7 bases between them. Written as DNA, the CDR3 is TGTGCCAGCAGCTTAGCGGCCAGGACTGAAGCTTTCTTT. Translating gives CASSLAARTEAFF.

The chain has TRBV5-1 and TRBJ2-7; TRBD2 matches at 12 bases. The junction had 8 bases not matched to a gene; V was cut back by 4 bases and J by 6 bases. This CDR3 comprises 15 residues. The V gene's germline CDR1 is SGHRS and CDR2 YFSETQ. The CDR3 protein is CASSKTSGGKGEQYF. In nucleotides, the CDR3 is TGCGCCAGCAGCAAGACTAGCGGGGGAAAGGGCGAGCAGTACTTC.

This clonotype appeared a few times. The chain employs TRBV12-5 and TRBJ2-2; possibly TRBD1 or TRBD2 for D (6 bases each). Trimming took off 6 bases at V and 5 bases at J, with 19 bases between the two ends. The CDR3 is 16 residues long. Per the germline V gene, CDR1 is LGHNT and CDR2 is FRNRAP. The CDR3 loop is CASGFRGGRETGELFF. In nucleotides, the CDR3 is TGTGCTAGTGGCTTCAGGGGAGGAAGGGAGACCGGGGAGCTGTTTTTT.

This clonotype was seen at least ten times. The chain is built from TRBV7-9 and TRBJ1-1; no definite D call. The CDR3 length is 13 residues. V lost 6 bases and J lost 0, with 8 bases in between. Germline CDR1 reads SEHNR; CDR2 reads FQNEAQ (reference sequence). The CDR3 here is CASSLVMNTEAFF. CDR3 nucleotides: TGTGCCAGCAGTCTTGTCATGAACACTGAAGCTTTCTTT.